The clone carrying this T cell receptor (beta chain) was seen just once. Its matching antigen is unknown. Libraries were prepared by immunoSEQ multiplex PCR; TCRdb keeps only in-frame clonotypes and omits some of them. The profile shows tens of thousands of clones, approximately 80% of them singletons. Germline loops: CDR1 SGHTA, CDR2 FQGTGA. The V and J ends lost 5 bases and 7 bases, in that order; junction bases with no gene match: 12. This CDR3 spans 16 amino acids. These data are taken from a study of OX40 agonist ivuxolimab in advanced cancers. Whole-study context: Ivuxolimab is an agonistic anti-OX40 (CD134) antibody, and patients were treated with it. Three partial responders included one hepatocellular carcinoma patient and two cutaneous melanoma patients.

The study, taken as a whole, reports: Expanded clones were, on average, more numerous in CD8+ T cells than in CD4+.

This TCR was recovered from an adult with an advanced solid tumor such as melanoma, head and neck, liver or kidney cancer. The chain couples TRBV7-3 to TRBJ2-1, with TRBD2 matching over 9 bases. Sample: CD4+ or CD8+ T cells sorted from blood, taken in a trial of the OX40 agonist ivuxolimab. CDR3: CASSPSGTSPSNEQFF. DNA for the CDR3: TGTGCCAGCAGCCCCTCCGGGACTAGCCCCTCAAATGAGCAGTTCTTC. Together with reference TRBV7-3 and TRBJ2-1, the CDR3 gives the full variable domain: GAGVSQTPSNKVTEKGKYVELRCDPISGHTALYWYRQSLGQGPEFLIYFQGTGAADDSGLPNDRFFAVRPEGSVSTLKIQRTERGDSAVYLCASSPSGTSPSNEQFFGPGTRLTVL.